Below, one T cell receptor beta chain is given with its context. Original data processing: From reference gene primer amplification, estimates of nucleated cell counts were derived. TCRdb's copy holds only in-frame clones and misses some; the assay was immunoSEQ multiplex PCR. That table supplies the V and J calls and clone size; D and trimming were determined from the DNA. The profile shows under 250,000 clones, approximately 84% of them singletons. The data derive from a study of blood T cell repertoires in COVID-19. Trimming stripped 3 bases from V and 0 bases from J, with 9 bases between. Germline loops: CDR1 PRHDT, CDR2 FYEKMQ (reference sequence). The CDR3 contains 15 residues. Those who participated ranged in age from roughly 18 to 100 years and resided in around 22 US areas.

Material: PBMCs or T cells enriched from blood (not recorded which). The genes are TRBV13 and TRBJ2-1, with D uncertain. This clonotype was sampled from a man aged 35 to 55 who had recovered from COVID-19. The DNA of the CDR3 is TGTGCCAGCAGCTTTTCCTCTAGCTCCTACAATGAGCAGTTCTTC. Translated, it gives CASSFSSSSYNEQFF.